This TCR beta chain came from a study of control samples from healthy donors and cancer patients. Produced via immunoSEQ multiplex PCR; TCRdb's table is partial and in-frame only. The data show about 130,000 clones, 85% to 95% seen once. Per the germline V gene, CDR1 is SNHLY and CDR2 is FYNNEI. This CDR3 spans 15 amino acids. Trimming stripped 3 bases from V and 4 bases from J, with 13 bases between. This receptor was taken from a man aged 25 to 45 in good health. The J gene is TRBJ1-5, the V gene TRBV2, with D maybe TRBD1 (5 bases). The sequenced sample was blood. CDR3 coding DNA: TGTGCCAGCAGTGACCGGGACGGCCGGAATCAGCCCCAGCATTTT. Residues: CASSDRDGRNQPQHF. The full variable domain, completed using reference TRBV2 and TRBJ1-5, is EPEVTQTPSHQVTQMGQEVILRCVPISNHLYFYWYRQILGQKVEFLVSFYNNEISEKSEIFDDQFSVERPDGSNFTLKIRSTKLEDSAMYFCASSDRDGRNQPQHFGDGTRLSIL.